This T cell receptor (beta chain) comes out of a study of T cell responses to AZD1222 COVID-19 vaccine. From germline, CDR1 is MNHEY and CDR2 SMNVEV (reference sequence). V lost 6 bases, J lost 4 bases, and 10 bases lay in between. The CDR3 is made up of 13 amino acids. The protocol was immunoSEQ multiplex PCR, while the TCRdb copy is restricted to in-frame clones and leaves out a portion. Of about 130,000 clones listed, 85% to 95% are singletons. This clone was observed at least ten times. The sample holds other DNA sequences that translate to the same CDR3. This receptor was taken from an adult in good health. The sequencing here drew on peripheral blood, taken on day 0 of AZD1222 vaccination. The chain couples TRBV27 to TRBJ1-5; D remains unclear. The CDR3 nucleotides read TGTGCCAGCAGCCCGAACTCGAATCAGCCCCAGCATTTT. It codes for CASSPNSNQPQHF.